A selection of T cell receptor beta chains follows, all from one sample in a study of cytomegalovirus exposure and HLA in healthy donors. Only in-frame clones appear in the TCRdb table, and some are missing; sequencing was by immunoSEQ multiplex PCR. The listing contains 100,000 to 150,000 clones. Sequenced: PBMCs. The receptors shown here come from a woman between 40 and 50 years old in good health and CMV-seropositive. Each CDR3 is given with its conserved first and last residue. The order of the fields is J gene, V gene, D gene, CDR3 protein, CDR3 DNA. The D gene is left open where the match is weak.

j_call: TRBJ1-5
v_call: TRBV27
d_call: TRBD1
cdr3_aa: CASRSPGQGDNQPQHF
cdr3_nt: TGTGCCAGCAGGTCCCCGGGACAGGGGGACAATCAGCCCCAGCATTTT

j_call: TRBJ1-1
v_call: TRBV7-9
d_call: -
cdr3_aa: CASSSEDRNTEAFF
cdr3_nt: TGTGCCAGCAGCTCCGAAGACAGGAACACTGAAGCTTTCTTT

j_call: TRBJ1-2
v_call: TRBV27
d_call: -
cdr3_aa: CASSLKTGLQTLYGYTF
cdr3_nt: TGTGCCAGCAGTTTAAAAACAGGGCTACAAACGCTCTATGGCTACACCTTC

j_call: TRBJ2-3
v_call: TRBV29-1
d_call: TRBD2
cdr3_aa: CSVPGTSGSTDTQYF
cdr3_nt: TGCAGCGTTCCCGGGACTAGCGGAAGCACAGATACGCAGTATTTT

j_call: TRBJ1-1
v_call: TRBV7-9
d_call: -
cdr3_aa: CASSLAGNEAFF
cdr3_nt: TGTGCCAGCAGCTTAGCCGGGAATGAAGCTTTCTTT

j_call: TRBJ2-1
v_call: TRBV28
d_call: -
cdr3_aa: CASSPTTVSSYNEQFF
cdr3_nt: TGTGCCAGCAGTCCGACGACAGTGAGCTCCTACAATGAGCAGTTCTTC

j_call: TRBJ1-4
v_call: TRBV6-6
d_call: TRBD1
cdr3_aa: CASRRDSSNEKLFF
cdr3_nt: TGTGCCAGCAGACGGGACAGCTCCAATGAAAAACTGTTTTTT

j_call: TRBJ2-3
v_call: TRBV5-1
d_call: -
cdr3_aa: CASSLGTTSTDTQYF
cdr3_nt: TGCGCCAGCAGCCTGGGGACAACTAGCACAGATACGCAGTATTTT

j_call: TRBJ1-3
v_call: TRBV11-2
d_call: -
cdr3_aa: CASSLDRDGNTIYF
cdr3_nt: TGTGCCAGCAGCTTAGACAGGGATGGAAACACCATATATTTT

j_call: TRBJ1-2
v_call: TRBV19
d_call: TRBD1
cdr3_aa: CASRLGQGGVGYTF
cdr3_nt: TGTGCCAGTAGATTGGGACAGGGAGGAGTTGGCTACACCTTC

j_call: TRBJ2-1
v_call: TRBV7-2
d_call: TRBD2
cdr3_aa: CASLPGLASEQFF
cdr3_nt: TGTGCCAGCCTCCCGGGACTAGCCTCTGAGCAGTTCTTC

j_call: TRBJ1-2
v_call: TRBV28
d_call: -
cdr3_aa: CASRWGGGYGYTF
cdr3_nt: TGTGCCAGCCGGTGGGGGGGAGGCTATGGCTACACCTTC

j_call: TRBJ2-7
v_call: TRBV19
d_call: TRBD2
cdr3_aa: CASSIASGSYEQYF
cdr3_nt: TGTGCCAGTAGTATCGCTAGCGGATCCTACGAGCAGTACTTC

j_call: TRBJ2-4
v_call: TRBV5-1
d_call: -
cdr3_aa: CASSLISGTKNIQYF
cdr3_nt: TGCGCCAGCAGCTTGATTTCAGGGACCAAAAACATTCAGTACTTC

j_call: TRBJ2-4
v_call: TRBV19
d_call: TRBD1
cdr3_aa: CASSSQGAPPIQYF
cdr3_nt: TGTGCCAGTAGTTCTCAGGGGGCGCCCCCCATTCAGTACTTC

j_call: TRBJ1-4
v_call: TRBV9
d_call: -
cdr3_aa: CASSVGGGKLFF
cdr3_nt: TGTGCCAGCAGCGTTGGGGGGGGCAAACTGTTTTTT

j_call: TRBJ1-1
v_call: TRBV29-1
d_call: -
cdr3_aa: CSARSWGAGTEAFF
cdr3_nt: TGCAGCGCCCGGAGTTGGGGCGCCGGCACTGAAGCTTTCTTT

j_call: TRBJ2-4
v_call: TRBV20-1
d_call: TRBD1
cdr3_aa: CSPTTGAIQYF
cdr3_nt: TGCAGTCCGACTACAGGGGCCATTCAGTACTTC

j_call: TRBJ1-3
v_call: TRBV7-8
d_call: -
cdr3_aa: CASSLEGAVGNTIYF
cdr3_nt: TGTGCCAGCAGCTTAGAAGGGGCAGTTGGAAACACCATATATTTT

j_call: TRBJ1-5
v_call: TRBV2
d_call: TRBD1
cdr3_aa: CASSAGTVYSNQPQHF
cdr3_nt: TGTGCCAGCAGTGCCGGGACAGTATATAGCAATCAGCCCCAGCATTTT

j_call: TRBJ1-1
v_call: TRBV28
d_call: -
cdr3_aa: CASSLPSPSGGTEAFF
cdr3_nt: TGTGCCAGCAGTTTACCGTCCCCTTCCGGCGGCACTGAAGCTTTCTTT

j_call: TRBJ1-1
v_call: TRBV27
d_call: TRBD1
cdr3_aa: CASSYQPQGEAFF
cdr3_nt: TGTGCCAGCAGTTACCAACCACAGGGGGAAGCTTTCTTT

j_call: TRBJ2-5
v_call: TRBV20-1
d_call: -
cdr3_aa: CSARYLETQYF
cdr3_nt: TGCAGTGCCAGATATCTAGAGACCCAGTACTTC

j_call: TRBJ2-1
v_call: TRBV14
d_call: TRBD1
cdr3_aa: CASSHAPGQGANEQFF
cdr3_nt: TGTGCCAGCAGCCACGCACCGGGACAGGGGGCCAATGAGCAGTTCTTC

j_call: TRBJ2-7
v_call: TRBV5-4
d_call: -
cdr3_aa: CASSFGGATVTYEQYF
cdr3_nt: TGTGCCAGCAGCTTTGGCGGGGCGACAGTTACCTACGAGCAGTACTTC

j_call: TRBJ2-1
v_call: TRBV5-1
d_call: -
cdr3_aa: CASSQLKGNNEQFF
cdr3_nt: TGCGCCAGCAGCCAATTAAAGGGGAACAATGAGCAGTTCTTC

j_call: TRBJ2-3
v_call: TRBV5-1
d_call: -
cdr3_aa: CASSLGASTDTQYF
cdr3_nt: TGCGCCAGCAGCTTGGGGGCTAGCACAGATACGCAGTATTTT

j_call: TRBJ2-1
v_call: TRBV14
d_call: TRBD2
cdr3_aa: CASSLMGGRAGEQFF
cdr3_nt: TGTGCCAGCAGCCTGATGGGGGGGAGGGCCGGTGAGCAGTTCTTC

j_call: TRBJ2-1
v_call: TRBV19
d_call: TRBD2
cdr3_aa: CASSIDSGTLYNEQFF
cdr3_nt: TGTGCCAGTAGTATAGATAGCGGGACACTCTACAATGAGCAGTTCTTC

j_call: TRBJ2-3
v_call: TRBV6-4
d_call: TRBD2
cdr3_aa: CASRPRAGGGTDTQYF
cdr3_nt: TGTGCCAGCAGGCCGCGGGCGGGAGGCGGCACAGATACGCAGTATTTT

j_call: TRBJ2-7
v_call: TRBV5-1
d_call: TRBD2
cdr3_aa: CASSLGLAGGSEQYF
cdr3_nt: TGCGCCAGCAGCTTGGGACTAGCGGGAGGAAGCGAGCAGTACTTC

j_call: TRBJ2-1
v_call: TRBV5-1
d_call: -
cdr3_aa: CASSHDRKYNEQFF
cdr3_nt: TGCGCCAGCAGCCACGACAGAAAGTACAATGAGCAGTTCTTC

j_call: TRBJ1-2
v_call: TRBV30
d_call: -
cdr3_aa: CAWSWATDYTF
cdr3_nt: TGTGCCTGGAGTTGGGCCACGGACTACACCTTC

j_call: TRBJ1-4
v_call: TRBV19
d_call: -
cdr3_aa: CASSSTAVPNEKLFF
cdr3_nt: TGTGCCAGTAGCTCCACAGCGGTTCCTAATGAAAAACTGTTTTTT

j_call: TRBJ1-1
v_call: TRBV29-1
d_call: -
cdr3_aa: CSVGALEAFF
cdr3_nt: TGCAGCGTGGGGGCTCTGGAAGCTTTCTTT

j_call: TRBJ2-7
v_call: TRBV27
d_call: -
cdr3_aa: CASKKVLAFSYEQYF
cdr3_nt: TGTGCCAGCAAGAAGGTGCTAGCGTTCTCCTACGAGCAGTACTTC

j_call: TRBJ1-2
v_call: TRBV5-1
d_call: TRBD1
cdr3_aa: CASSRDRATNYGYTF
cdr3_nt: TGCGCCAGCAGCCGGGACAGAGCCACTAACTATGGCTACACCTTC

j_call: TRBJ1-5
v_call: TRBV15
d_call: TRBD1
cdr3_aa: CATSEGQINQPQHF
cdr3_nt: TGTGCCACCAGCGAGGGACAGATAAATCAGCCCCAGCATTTT

j_call: TRBJ2-3
v_call: TRBV6-6
d_call: TRBD1
cdr3_aa: CASSVQGTTDTQYF
cdr3_nt: TGTGCCAGCAGTGTACAGGGGACAACAGATACGCAGTATTTT

j_call: TRBJ2-7
v_call: TRBV6-6
d_call: -
cdr3_aa: CASSPTSTPPYEQYF
cdr3_nt: TGTGCCAGCAGTCCTACCTCGACTCCACCCTACGAGCAGTACTTC

j_call: TRBJ1-2
v_call: TRBV7-9
d_call: -
cdr3_aa: CASSLGGDGYTF
cdr3_nt: TGTGCCAGCAGCTTAGGGGGGGATGGCTACACCTTC

j_call: TRBJ2-3
v_call: TRBV15
d_call: -
cdr3_aa: CATSRGLAGGTDTQYF
cdr3_nt: TGTGCCACCAGCAGAGGTCTAGCCGGAGGGACAGATACGCAGTATTTT

j_call: TRBJ1-3
v_call: TRBV5-1
d_call: -
cdr3_aa: CASSTRQVYSGNTIYF
cdr3_nt: TGCGCCAGCAGCACTAGACAGGTTTACTCTGGAAACACCATATATTTT

j_call: TRBJ1-1
v_call: TRBV4-3
d_call: -
cdr3_aa: CASGIQGGTEAFF
cdr3_nt: TGCGCCAGCGGGATACAGGGCGGCACTGAAGCTTTCTTT

j_call: TRBJ1-5
v_call: TRBV23-1
d_call: -
cdr3_aa: CASSRARGGQRQPQHF
cdr3_nt: TGCGCCAGCAGTCGCGCACGGGGAGGGCAGAGGCAGCCCCAGCATTTT

j_call: TRBJ1-2
v_call: TRBV29-1
d_call: -
cdr3_aa: CSAYQAGYTF
cdr3_nt: TGCAGCGCTTATCAGGCTGGCTACACCTTC

j_call: TRBJ2-1
v_call: TRBV6-5
d_call: -
cdr3_aa: CASSYSIAGGNEQFF
cdr3_nt: TGTGCCAGCAGTTACTCGATTGCGGGCGGCAATGAGCAGTTCTTC

j_call: TRBJ2-6
v_call: TRBV18
d_call: TRBD2
cdr3_aa: CASSPTSGNSGANVLTF
cdr3_nt: TGTGCCAGCTCACCAACTAGCGGAAACTCTGGGGCCAACGTCCTGACTTTC

j_call: TRBJ2-2
v_call: TRBV5-1
d_call: TRBD2
cdr3_aa: CASSFGSGREGTGELFF
cdr3_nt: TGCGCCAGCAGCTTTGGTAGCGGGAGAGAAGGCACCGGGGAGCTGTTTTTT

j_call: TRBJ2-5
v_call: TRBV19
d_call: TRBD1
cdr3_aa: CASSRTGVQGGQETQYF
cdr3_nt: TGTGCCAGTAGTAGGACAGGGGTCCAGGGGGGCCAAGAGACCCAGTACTTC

j_call: TRBJ2-7
v_call: TRBV4-1
d_call: -
cdr3_aa: CASSQDRDNPYEQYF
cdr3_nt: TGCGCCAGCAGCCAAGATCGGGACAATCCCTACGAGCAGTACTTC

j_call: TRBJ2-3
v_call: TRBV6-1
d_call: -
cdr3_aa: CASSQTGSSTDTQYF
cdr3_nt: TGTGCCAGCAGCCAGACAGGTTCTAGCACAGATACGCAGTATTTT

j_call: TRBJ2-1
v_call: TRBV18
d_call: -
cdr3_aa: CASSLFDSQGLYNEQFF
cdr3_nt: TGTGCCAGCTCACTGTTTGACAGTCAGGGGTTATACAATGAGCAGTTCTTC

j_call: TRBJ2-2
v_call: TRBV7-9
d_call: TRBD2
cdr3_aa: CASSLSAGGGVNTGELFF
cdr3_nt: TGTGCCAGCAGCTTATCGGCGGGAGGCGGGGTGAACACCGGGGAGCTGTTTTTT

j_call: TRBJ2-5
v_call: TRBV21-1
d_call: -
cdr3_aa: CASSKTETGGSQETQYF
cdr3_nt: TGTGCCAGCAGCAAGACGGAAACAGGGGGCTCGCAAGAGACCCAGTACTTC

j_call: TRBJ1-4
v_call: TRBV11-2
d_call: TRBD1
cdr3_aa: CASSLRPLQGAGEKLFF
cdr3_nt: TGTGCCAGCAGCTTAAGACCCCTACAGGGGGCAGGTGAAAAACTGTTTTTT

j_call: TRBJ1-2
v_call: TRBV5-4
d_call: -
cdr3_aa: CASSLRTEKNYGYTF
cdr3_nt: TGTGCCAGCAGCCTCCGGACAGAAAAAAACTATGGCTACACCTTC